This passage covers 20 T cell receptor beta chains from one sample sequenced in a study of early T cells in non-severe SARS-CoV-2 infection. TCRdb reprocessed the 5' RACE reads with MiXCR, giving one entry per CDR3 protein. The top ten clones hold less than 3% of a sample with about 71,000 distinct CDR3 sequences, approximately 13% of them seen once. Sequenced here: whole blood, sampled at baseline. The source of these receptors is an adult who was a healthcare worker with PCR-confirmed SARS-CoV-2 infection or an uninfected control (not recorded which).

This clonotype was counted between two and nine times. This sequence joins TRBV9 and TRBJ2-1, with D possibly TRBD1 on 5 matching bases. V was pared by 5 bases and J by 1 base, with 13 bases between. CDR3 length: 15 amino acids. Germline V gives CDR1 SGDLS, CDR2 YYNGEE. CDR3 DNA sequence: TGTGCCAGCAGTCTGGTGGGGCTATCCTACAATGAGCAGTTCTTC. It encodes CASSLVGLSYNEQFF. The variable domain in full, completed from reference TRBV9 and TRBJ2-1, reads DSGVTQTPKHLITATGQRVTLRCSPRSGDLSVYWYQQSLDQGLQFLIQYYNGEERAKGNILERFSAQQFPDLHSELNLSSLELGDSALYFCASSLVGLSYNEQFFGPGTRLTVL.

This clonotype came up many times. The CDR3 sequence is CASSLLANTGELFF. The CDR3 DNA reads TGTGCCAGCAGCTTACTAGCGAACACCGGGGAGCTGTTTTTT. This rearrangement joins TRBV7-9 to TRBJ2-2; no clear D. V lost 2 bases and J 0 bases, leaving 4 bases between the germline ends. The germline V gene has CDR1 SEHNR and CDR2 FQNEAQ (reference sequence). The CDR3 is 14 residues long.

This clonotype was detected a few times. This chain uses TRBV9 with TRBJ2-3; TRBD1 matches at 10 bases. The V gene end was trimmed by 0 bases and the J gene end by 4 bases; junction bases not matched to a gene: 2. CDR3 length: 15 amino acids. Germline assignment: CDR1 SGDLS and CDR2 YYNGEE. The CDR3 reads CASSVGTGGADTQYF. The CDR3 coding sequence is TGTGCCAGCAGCGTAGGGACAGGGGGTGCAGATACGCAGTATTTT.

This clonotype was recorded a few times. The chain uses TRBV10-3 and TRBJ2-3; weak D call: TRBD2 (5 bases). This CDR3 contains 15 residues. V was shortened by 0 bases and J by 3 bases, with 10 bases between the two germline ends. CDR1 is ENHRY, CDR2 SYGVKD, per germline. CDR3 amino acids: CAISESGWETDTQYF. For the CDR3, the DNA is TGTGCCATCAGTGAGTCCGGGTGGGAGACAGATACGCAGTATTTT.

In this sample, this clonotype turned up a few times. The chain combines TRBV5-1 with TRBJ2-7; TRBD2 agrees at 9 bases. The CDR3 contains 14 residues. Germline CDR1 is SGHRS and CDR2 is YFSETQ. The V gene end was trimmed by 1 base and the J gene end by 6 bases; junction bases not matched to a gene: 5. The DNA of the CDR3 is TGCGCCAGCAGCTTGAGCGGGGGGAGTTTCGAGCAGTACTTC. Translated: CASSLSGGSFEQYF.

This clonotype was seen at least ten times. The J gene is TRBJ1-5, the V gene TRBV5-5; a possible D gene is TRBD1 (5 bases). Germline CDR1 reads SGHKS; CDR2 reads YYEKEE (reference sequence). With 3 bases removed from V and 2 bases from J, the gap between germline ends came to 15 bases. CDR3 length: 16 residues. CDR3 amino acids: CASSSVAGIGNQPQHF. The CDR3, as DNA: TGTGCCAGCAGCTCAGTGGCAGGGATAGGCAATCAGCCCCAGCATTTT.

This clonotype was counted a few times. The chain joins TRBV12-3 or TRBV12-4 to TRBJ1-6; D perhaps matches TRBD1 (5 bases). V was pared by 1 base and J by 5 bases, with 9 bases between. This CDR3 has 15 amino acids. In DNA, the CDR3 is TGTGCCAGCAGTTTAGTGGGACGGGATAATTCACCCCTCCACTTT. Its protein is CASSLVGRDNSPLHF.

The gene calls are TRBV5-1 and TRBJ2-1; no clear D. CDR3 length: 16 amino acids. The germline CDR1 and CDR2 sequences are SGHRS and YFSETQ. The germline V and J ends were trimmed by 5 bases and 0 bases, with 15 bases remaining between them. CDR3 region: CASRNTPGSSYNEQFF. The DNA for the CDR3 is TGCGCCAGCAGAAATACCCCAGGAAGCTCCTACAATGAGCAGTTCTTC.

The rearrangement joins TRBV27 to TRBJ2-7, with D tentatively TRBD2 (6 bases). The V end was cut by 0 bases, the J end by 4 bases, with 10 bases between. CDR1 and CDR2 (germline): MNHEY, SMNVEV (reference sequence). The CDR3 spans 14 residues. CDR3 sequence (DNA): TGTGCCAGCAGTTTATCGATAGGAGGGTACGAGCAGTACTTC. It is translated as CASSLSIGGYEQYF.

This clonotype occurred a few times. The J gene is TRBJ2-4, the V gene TRBV7-9, with D uncertain. Trimming took 0 bases from V and 8 from J, leaving 11 bases between them. Germline V lookup: CDR1 SEHNR, CDR2 FQNEAQ (reference sequence). The CDR3 has 14 amino acids. CDR3 loop: CASSLARSSDIQYF. The DNA of the CDR3 is TGTGCCAGCAGCTTAGCAAGGTCGTCGGACATTCAGTACTTC.

This clonotype was counted between two and nine times. The chain is built from TRBV20-1 and TRBJ2-3; D might be TRBD1 or TRBD2, each matching 5 bases. V gave up 0 bases and J gave up 1 base, with 11 bases separating them. Germline CDR1 reads DFQATT; CDR2 reads SNEGSKA (reference sequence). The CDR3 covers 15 residues. DNA of the CDR3: TGCAGTGCTAGAGACTCGGGGACCGGCACAGATACGCAGTATTTT. Amino acids: CSARDSGTGTDTQYF.

The chain joins TRBV6-2 or TRBV6-3 to TRBJ2-7; 7 bases match TRBD2. Germline CDR1 MNHEY, CDR2 SVGEGT. There are 16 residues in the CDR3. V shed 2 bases and J 3 bases; nucleotides not matched to a gene: 10. This CDR3 reads CASSYPMGTGGYEQYF. The CDR3 nucleotides are TGTGCCAGCAGTTACCCGATGGGGACGGGAGGCTACGAGCAGTACTTC.

At least ten counts were recorded for this clonotype. The rearrangement links TRBV20-1 to TRBJ2-7, with 13 bases that match TRBD2. This CDR3 spans 15 amino acids. With 5 bases clipped from V and 2 bases from J, the junction kept 6 bases outside the gene matches. The germline V gene encodes CDR1 DFQATT and CDR2 SNEGSKA (reference sequence). The chain's CDR3 is CSASRLAGGPYEQYF. The CDR3 region has the DNA TGCAGTGCTTCGCGACTAGCGGGGGGCCCCTACGAGCAGTACTTC.

Here the CDR3 reads CASSPRGHRALNTEAFF. DNA of the CDR3: TGTGCCAGCTCACCACGGGGGCACAGGGCGCTAAACACTGAAGCTTTCTTT. This sequence joins TRBV18 and TRBJ1-1; D possibly corresponds to TRBD1 (6 bases). The CDR3 covers 17 residues. V gave up 1 base and J gave up 2 bases, with 17 bases separating them. Germline V gene data show CDR1 as KGHSH and CDR2 as LQKENI. Full variable domain (missing parts from reference TRBV18 and TRBJ1-1): NAGVMQNPRHLVRRRGQEARLRCSPMKGHSHVYWYRQLPEEGLKFMVYLQKENIIDESGMPKERFSAEFPKEGPSILRIQQVVRGDSAAYFCASSPRGHRALNTEAFFGQGTRLTVV.

This clonotype was counted between two and nine times. The chain links TRBV5-6 to TRBJ2-3; D ambiguous. The germline gives CDR1 SGHDT, CDR2 YYEEEE. Trimming removed 2 bases at V and 2 bases at J, with 6 bases between. The CDR3 loop spans 13 amino acids. CDR3 sequence reads: CASSFTYTDTQYF. The CDR3 nucleotides read TGTGCCAGCAGCTTTACCTACACAGATACGCAGTATTTT.

This clonotype showed up many times. The V gene is TRBV5-1, the J gene TRBJ2-3; the match to TRBD2 covers 10 bases. Trimming removed 5 bases from V and 4 bases from J; junction bases left unmatched: 7. The CDR3 covers 15 residues. CDR1 SGHRS and CDR2 YFSETQ come from the germline V gene. This CDR3 is CASRPSGGAADTQYF. CDR3 bases: TGCGCCAGCAGGCCAAGCGGGGGGGCCGCAGATACGCAGTATTTT.

This chain connects TRBV29-1 to TRBJ1-2; unclear D gene. Germline loops: CDR1 SQVTM, CDR2 ANQGSEA. Trimming left V 3 bases short and J 6 bases short, with 14 bases between. This CDR3 has 13 residues. CDR3 amino acids: CSVEVSRRNGYTF. CDR3 DNA: TGCAGCGTTGAGGTTTCCCGCCGGAATGGCTACACCTTC.

This clonotype was seen only a few times. The chain joins TRBV9 to TRBJ2-2; D unclear. Germline lookup yields CDR1 SGDLS and CDR2 YYNGEE. The CDR3 runs 12 residues. V was clipped by 0 bases and J by 11 bases, with 8 bases between them. The CDR3 DNA is TGTGCCAGCAGCGTAGAAATTGGCGAGCTGTTTTTT. Its protein is CASSVEIGELFF.

This chain connects TRBV3-1 to TRBJ2-7; D remains ambiguous. Germline V CDR1 and CDR2: LGHDT, YNNKEL (reference sequence). Deletions cut 4 bases from V and 3 bases from J, with 10 bases between. This CDR3 is built from 13 residues. CDR3 nucleotides: TGTGCCAGCAGCCGACGAACCAGCTACGAGCAGTACTTC. It encodes CASSRRTSYEQYF.

The chain is built from TRBV14 and TRBJ2-2; D gene uncertain. The germline CDR1 and CDR2 sequences are SGHDN and FVKESK. The CDR3 totals 15 residues. V lost 5 bases and J 4 bases, leaving 14 bases between the germline ends. CDR3: CASSSQFEATGELFF. In nucleotides, the CDR3 is TGTGCCAGCAGCTCCCAATTCGAGGCCACCGGGGAGCTGTTTTTT.